The clone carrying this T cell receptor (beta chain) was seen many times. The junction departs from the called germline gene at one end, perhaps through a read error. This CDR3 is 11 amino acids long. Germline V gene data show CDR1 as DFQATT and CDR2 as SNEGSKA (reference sequence). The data are from a study of T cells after yellow fever vaccination. TCRdb re-called the 5' RACE reads through MiXCR, storing one row per CDR3 protein. Among about 300,000 distinct CDR3 sequences, roughly 8.7% were seen once, and the ten largest hold approximately 3.3%. Here the sequenced sample was CD4+ T cells sorted from PBMCs, taken 5 days after the yellow fever booster vaccination. The J gene is TRBJ1-3, the V gene TRBV20-1, with 10 bases that match TRBD1. The TCR originated in a man between 18 and 29 years old who received the YFV17D yellow fever vaccine. This CDR3 is CSARQSTGGAF. CDR3 coding DNA: TGCAGTGCCAGACAGTCGACAGGGGGCGCCTTT.